This paragraph reports one TCR beta chain. This CDR3 region has 16 residues. CDR1 SQVTM and CDR2 ANQGSEA come from the germline V gene. Trimming took off 1 base at V and 2 bases at J, with 12 bases between the two ends. Clones were read by immunoSEQ multiplex PCR, and TCRdb kept only the in-frame ones, dropping some. The sample yields some 660,000 clones, roughly 86% seen once. The data were taken from a study of shared T cell receptors in the human thymus. These records were also assigned to another study, of human thymus T cells. That paper adds: Each of the donors was a healthy Finnish infant who was undergoing open corrective cardiac surgery for congenital heart defects. Thymus pieces cut out during corrective heart surgery were the tissue that was used. What appeared biased in thymic and blood repertoires was the usage of V and J genes. Reports from related research described highly overlapping thymic repertoires among unrelated individuals.

This clonotype was sampled from a boy less than two years old with a congenital heart defect. The rearrangement links TRBV29-1 to TRBJ2-6, with no clear D. The sequencing input was thymocytes. CDR3 sequence: CSVEGVANTGANVLTF. For the CDR3, the DNA is TGCAGCGTTGAAGGAGTAGCTAACACTGGGGCCAACGTCCTGACTTTC.